The 24 T cell receptor beta chains below were found in one sample sequenced in a study of T cell responses to AZD1222 COVID-19 vaccine. Profiled with immunoSEQ multiplex PCR; TCRdb holds only in-frame clones, not every one. The data hold some 140,000 clones, with 88% observed a single time. Here the sequenced sample was peripheral blood, taken on day 0 of AZD1222 vaccination. The receptors derive from an adult in good health.

The chain is built from TRBV2 and TRBJ1-1; TRBD1 aligns across 7 bases. Trimming removed 1 base from V and 5 bases from J; junction bases left unmatched: 7. In germline, CDR1 is SNHLY, CDR2 FYNNEI. The CDR3 consists of 15 residues. DNA of the CDR3: TGTGCCAGCAGTGAAGGACAGGGTACTTTAACTGAAGCTTTCTTT. It yields the protein CASSEGQGTLTEAFF.

V is TRBV28 and J is TRBJ1-5, with D unclear. The CDR3 consists of 15 residues. CDR1 and CDR2 (germline): MDHEN, SYDVKM. V lost 1 base to trimming and J lost 0 bases, with 7 bases between them. CDR3 residues: CASSLLRYSNQPQHF. As DNA, the CDR3 is TGTGCCAGCAGTTTATTGAGGTATAGCAATCAGCCCCAGCATTTT.

The V and J genes are TRBV11-3 and TRBJ2-2; 7 bases align to TRBD1. CDR1 is SGHNT, CDR2 YENEEA, per germline. This CDR3 is built from 14 residues. V lost 5 bases to trimming and J lost 4 bases; unmatched junction nucleotides: 4. The CDR3 reads CASSLGTATGELFF. The CDR3 DNA reads TGTGCCAGCAGCCTCGGGACAGCCACCGGGGAGCTGTTTTTT.

This chain uses TRBV7-9 with TRBJ2-7; D possibly corresponds to TRBD1 (6 bases). Germline V gene sequence: CDR1 SEHNR, CDR2 FQNEAQ (reference sequence). The CDR3 spans 15 residues. Trimming took off 5 bases at V and 2 bases at J, with 16 bases between the two ends. The CDR3 loop is CASSPGQLPPYEQYF. DNA for the CDR3: TGTGCCAGCAGCCCAGGACAGCTCCCCCCCTACGAGCAGTACTTC.

This chain joins TRBV7-9 and TRBJ1-1; D gene uncertain. The CDR3 runs to 15 residues. Germline CDR1 SEHNR, CDR2 FQNEAQ (reference sequence). V dropped 5 bases and J dropped 1 base, with 14 bases sitting between them. The chain's CDR3 is CASSPRVGENTEAFF. The CDR3 DNA reads as TGTGCCAGCAGCCCGCGCGTGGGTGAGAACACTGAAGCTTTCTTT.

The chain links TRBV6-5 to TRBJ1-2, with D possibly TRBD1 on 5 matching bases. The V end lost 2 bases, the J end lost 6 bases, and 13 bases lay between the germline ends. The CDR3 has 14 residues. Germline lookup yields CDR1 MNHEY and CDR2 SVGAGI. CDR3 in amino acids: CASSYRTPDNGYTF. CDR3 DNA sequence: TGTGCCAGCAGTTACAGGACACCAGATAATGGCTACACCTTC.

In DNA form, the CDR3 reads TGCGCCAGCAGCCAAGGAGGCAGGGCGGCCAAAAACATTCAGTACTTC. This codes for CASSQGGRAAKNIQYF. The chain couples TRBV4-1 to TRBJ2-4; possible D gene TRBD1, 5 bases. Looked up from germline, CDR1 is MGHRA and CDR2 is YSYEKL. With 1 base removed from V and 1 base from J, the gap between germline ends came to 11 bases. The CDR3 runs 16 residues.

The chain links TRBV7-2 to TRBJ2-1; D may correspond to TRBD1 or TRBD2 (5 bases each). The CDR3 is 13 residues long. Germline CDR1 and CDR2: SGHTA and FQGNSA. Deletions cut 1 base from V and 9 bases from J, with 10 bases between. The CDR3, as DNA: TGTGCCAGCAGCTTAGGGGGGTTGGCTGAGCAGTTCTTC. Amino acid sequence: CASSLGGLAEQFF.

This rearrangement joins TRBV6-1 to TRBJ1-1; D ambiguous. Trimming pared 2 bases from V and 1 base from J, leaving 11 bases between. Germline V lookup: CDR1 MNHNS, CDR2 SASEGT. The CDR3 is 15 amino acids. The CDR3 sequence: CASSEWAAPNTEAFF. Here the CDR3 DNA reads TGTGCCAGCAGTGAATGGGCAGCTCCGAACACTGAAGCTTTCTTT.

The gene calls are TRBV7-2 and TRBJ1-2; D is ambiguous. V lost 5 bases and J lost 2, with 15 bases in between. The CDR3 runs 15 residues. Germline V lookup: CDR1 SGHTA, CDR2 FQGNSA. CDR3 nucleotides: TGTGCCAGCAGCCCGAACCGTATCGGGAACTATGGCTACACCTTC. Amino acid sequence: CASSPNRIGNYGYTF.

This chain uses TRBV2 with TRBJ2-1; 7 bases are a match to TRBD1. The V gene's germline CDR1 is SNHLY and CDR2 FYNNEI. With 6 bases clipped from V and 3 bases from J, the junction kept 8 bases outside the gene matches. The CDR3 has 15 amino acids. For the CDR3, the DNA is TGTGCCAGCAGCCCCGACAGGGAAAGCTACAATGAGCAGTTCTTC. This gives the protein CASSPDRESYNEQFF. The variable domain in full, with the rest retrieved from reference TRBV2 and TRBJ2-1, is EPEVTQTPSHQVTQMGQEVILRCVPISNHLYFYWYRQILGQKVEFLVSFYNNEISEKSEIFDDQFSVERPDGSNFTLKIRSTKLEDSAMYFCASSPDRESYNEQFFGPGTRLTVL.

This chain uses TRBV29-1 with TRBJ2-5, with D tentatively TRBD1 or TRBD2 (6 bases each). Germline values: CDR1 SQVTM, CDR2 ANQGSEA. Trimming shortened V by 7 bases and J by 5 bases, and 26 bases separated the two germline ends. The CDR3 length is 16 residues. In nucleotides, the CDR3 is TGCAGCGCCGGCTCTACGTCGCCGGGGGCGAGGGAGACCCAGTACTTC. Translating gives CSAGSTSPGARETQYF.

CDR3 residues: CASSSSGAGYTF. CDR3 DNA: TGTGCCAGCAGTTCGTCCGGAGCAGGCTACACCTTC. The gene calls are TRBV6-5 and TRBJ1-2; D uncertain. The CDR3 spans 12 residues. Trimming cost V 4 bases and J 8 bases, with 11 bases left between them. Germline V gene sequence: CDR1 MNHEY, CDR2 SVGAGI.

The J gene is TRBJ2-7, the V gene TRBV3-1 (or the pseudogene TRBV3-2), with 8 nucleotides matching TRBD2. Trimming cost V 0 bases and J 6 bases; bases outside gene matches: 7. Looked up from germline, CDR1 is LGHDT and CDR2 is YNNKEL (reference sequence). The CDR3 has 15 residues. The CDR3 region is CASSQDTSGGGEQYF. In DNA form, the CDR3 reads TGTGCCAGCAGCCAAGATACCAGCGGGGGAGGCGAGCAGTACTTC.

The V gene is TRBV14, the J gene TRBJ1-2, with 8 bases fitting TRBD1. V was pared by 0 bases and J by 11 bases, with 8 bases of the junction left unmatched. The germline CDR1 and CDR2 sequences are SGHDN and FVKESK. The CDR3 is made up of 14 amino acids. The CDR3 DNA follows: TGTGCCAGCAGCCAAGAGTTACAGGGGGTGGATTACACCTTC. Translation: CASSQELQGVDYTF.

The rearrangement links TRBV4-3 to TRBJ1-2; D not resolved. CDR3 length: 16 amino acids. Trimming shortened V by 0 bases and J by 8 bases, and 19 bases separated the two germline ends. CDR1 LGHNA and CDR2 YSLEER come from the germline V gene. This CDR3 reads CASSQERIMRLGGYTF. CDR3 coding DNA: TGCGCCAGCAGCCAAGAACGGATAATGAGACTGGGGGGCTACACCTTC.

This clone has a single count. This rearrangement joins TRBV27 to TRBJ1-2; no clear D. This CDR3 comprises 13 residues. V shed 2 bases and J shed 5 bases, with 9 bases lying between them. The germline V gene has CDR1 MNHEY and CDR2 SMNVEV (reference sequence). CDR3 amino acids: CASSLGSGYGYTF. CDR3 bases: TGTGCCAGCAGTTTAGGTTCGGGGTATGGCTACACCTTC.

This clone was observed once. This rearrangement joins TRBV18 to TRBJ2-7; D is uncertain. Germline V CDR1 and CDR2: KGHSH, LQKENI. The CDR3 length is 14 residues. V was cut by 6 bases and J by 0 bases, with 12 bases left in between. CDR3 nucleotides: TGTGCCAGCTCTTCGGACGCAGCCTCCTACGAGCAGTACTTC. It encodes CASSSDAASYEQYF. Combining the CDR3 with reference TRBV18 and TRBJ2-7 gives the whole variable domain NAGVMQNPRHLVRRRGQEARLRCSPMKGHSHVYWYRQLPEEGLKFMVYLQKENIIDESGMPKERFSAEFPKEGPSILRIQQVVRGDSAAYFCASSSDAASYEQYFGPGTRLTVT.

This clone was recorded once. Here the CDR3 reads CASSLGTGVLNTEAFF. In nucleotides, the CDR3 is TGTGCCAGCAGCTTAGGGACAGGCGTATTGAACACTGAAGCTTTCTTT. This chain connects TRBV7-9 to TRBJ1-1; 7 positions agree with TRBD1. Germline assignment: CDR1 SEHNR and CDR2 FQNEAQ (reference sequence). Germline trimming cut 1 base from V and 0 bases from J; bases unmatched to any gene: 5. The CDR3 has 16 amino acids. Full variable domain (outside the CDR3, taken from reference TRBV7-9 and TRBJ1-1): DTGVSQNPRHKITKRGQNVTFRCDPISEHNRLYWYRQTLGQGPEFLTYFQNEAQLEKSRLLSDRFSAERPKGSFSTLEIQRTEQGDSAMYLCASSLGTGVLNTEAFFGQGTRLTVV.

The chain has TRBV11-2 and TRBJ2-1, with D possibly TRBD1 on 6 matching bases. CDR1 SGHAT and CDR2 FQNNGV come from the germline V gene. Trimming took off 5 bases at V and 5 bases at J, with 19 bases between the two ends. The CDR3 covers 16 residues. Here the CDR3 DNA reads TGTGCCAGCAGCGCAACAGACAGGTTACTACACAATGAGCAGTTCTTC. It encodes CASSATDRLLHNEQFF.

The chain employs TRBV21-1 and TRBJ1-3. TRBV21-1 is designated a pseudogene. The CDR3 sequence is 15 residues long. The CDR3 region is CASSKLKDSGNTIYF. The CDR3 nucleotides read TGTGCCAGCAGCAAGTTAAAGGACTCTGGAAACACCATATATTTT.

V usage is TRBV11-3 and J usage is TRBJ2-6, with D unclear. Trimming stripped 5 bases from V and 4 bases from J, with 6 bases between. This CDR3 contains 13 residues. Germline CDR1 and CDR2: SGHNT and YENEEA. Here the CDR3 reads CASSPSGANVLTF. Here the CDR3 DNA reads TGTGCCAGCAGCCCCTCCGGGGCCAACGTCCTGACTTTC.

The chain recombines TRBV15 with TRBJ1-5, with 7 bases matching TRBD1. V dropped 1 base and J dropped 5; count of bases not matched to a gene: 2. The germline CDR1 and CDR2 sequences are LNHNV and YYDKDF (reference sequence). This CDR3 spans 14 amino acids. Here the CDR3 DNA reads TGTGCCACCAGCAGAGTAGGGACAGATCAGCCCCAGCATTTT. Amino acid sequence: CATSRVGTDQPQHF. The whole variable domain, filled in from reference TRBV15 and TRBJ1-5, reads DAMVIQNPRYQVTQFGKPVTLSCSQTLNHNVMYWYQQKSSQAPKLLFHYYDKDFNNEADTPDNFQSRRPNTSFCFLDIRSPGLGDTAMYLCATSRVGTDQPQHFGDGTRLSIL.

Of note for this clone: Other DNA sequences in the same sample also yield this CDR3. This rearrangement joins TRBV28 to TRBJ2-7; 11 bases are a match to TRBD1. Germline loops: CDR1 MDHEN, CDR2 SYDVKM. With V trimmed by 5 bases and J by 4 bases, 7 bases remained unmatched. The CDR3 is 15 amino acids. CDR3 in DNA: TGTGCCAGCAGTACCCAGGACAGGGGGCCTTACGAGCAGTACTTC. This codes for CASSTQDRGPYEQYF.